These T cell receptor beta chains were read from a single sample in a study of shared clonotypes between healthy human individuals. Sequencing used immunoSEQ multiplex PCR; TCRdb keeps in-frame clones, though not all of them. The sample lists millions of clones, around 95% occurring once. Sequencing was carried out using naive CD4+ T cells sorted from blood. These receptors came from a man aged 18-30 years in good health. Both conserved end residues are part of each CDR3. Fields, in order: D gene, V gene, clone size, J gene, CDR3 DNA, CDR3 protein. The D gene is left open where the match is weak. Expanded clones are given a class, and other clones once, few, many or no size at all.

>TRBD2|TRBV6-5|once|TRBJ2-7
TGTGCCAGCAGCCCCAGCGGGGGCAGGTACGAGCAGTACTTC
CASSPSGGRYEQYF
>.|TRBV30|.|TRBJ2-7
TGTGCCTGGAGTGCAAGGGGGCGGGAGGCCTACGAGCAGTACTTC
CAWSARGREAYEQYF
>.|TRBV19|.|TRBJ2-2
TGTGCCAGTAGTTATGTGACAGTGAACACCGGGGAGCTGTTTTTT
CASSYVTVNTGELFF
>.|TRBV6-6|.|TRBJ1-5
TGTGCCAGCAGTTTCACCTCCTATCAGCCCCAGCATTTT
CASSFTSYQPQHF
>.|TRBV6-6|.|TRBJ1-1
TGTGCCAGCAGTTACCTCGAAAACACTGAAGCTTTCTTT
CASSYLENTEAFF
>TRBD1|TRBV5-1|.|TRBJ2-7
TGCGCCAGCAGCATCCGGGACAGGGTCTACGAGCAGTACTTC
CASSIRDRVYEQYF
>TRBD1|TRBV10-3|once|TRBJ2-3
TGTGCCATCATTACCGGGACAGGGCACATCACAGATACGCAGTATTTT
CAIITGTGHITDTQYF
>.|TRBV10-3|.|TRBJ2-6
TGTGCCGGCCGGTCGGACTCTGGGGCCAACGTCCTGACTTTC
CAGRSDSGANVLTF
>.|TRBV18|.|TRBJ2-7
TGTGCCAGCTCCCCGGCCTTGGTAGGGGTTCCCTACGAGCAGTACTTC
CASSPALVGVPYEQYF
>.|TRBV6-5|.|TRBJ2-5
TGTGCCAGCAGTTACTCGTTCGGGGGCGGCGGGGAGACCCAGTACTTC
CASSYSFGGGGETQYF
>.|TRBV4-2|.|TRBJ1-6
TGTGCCAGCAGCCAGTTCCGGGACAAGATCCACTTT
CASSQFRDKIHF
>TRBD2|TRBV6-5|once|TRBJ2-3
TGTGCCACCCGGACTAGCGGGAGTCCTACAGATACGCAGTATTTT
CATRTSGSPTDTQYF
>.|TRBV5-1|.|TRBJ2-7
TGCGCCAGCAGCGAGGGTTCCGCAACGGGGGAGCAGTACTTC
CASSEGSATGEQYF
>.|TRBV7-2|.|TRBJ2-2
TGTGCCAGCAGCTTCGGGTTCAACACCGGGGAGCTGTTTTTT
CASSFGFNTGELFF
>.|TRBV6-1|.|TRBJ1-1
TGTGCCAGCAACGGACAGCTGAACACTGAAGCTTTCTTT
CASNGQLNTEAFF
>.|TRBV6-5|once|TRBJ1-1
TGTGCCAGCAGCAGGAGGACTGAAGCTTTCTTT
CASSRRTEAFF
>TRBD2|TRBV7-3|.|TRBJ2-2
TGTGCCAGCAGCTTAGGTCCGGGGGGTCTGAACACCGGGGAGCTGTTTTTT
CASSLGPGGLNTGELFF
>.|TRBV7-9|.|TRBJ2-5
TGTGCCAGCAGCTTTCGGATTCCCCAAGAGACCCAGTACTTC
CASSFRIPQETQYF
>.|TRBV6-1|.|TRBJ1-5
TGTGCCAGCAGTGAACAATCCCGGAGCAATCAGCCCCAGCATTTT
CASSEQSRSNQPQHF
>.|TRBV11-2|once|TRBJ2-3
TGTGCCAGCAGCCCCCTGGGGTGGGGGGGCACAGATACGCAGTATTTT
CASSPLGWGGTDTQYF
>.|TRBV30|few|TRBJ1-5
TGTGCCTGGAGTGATAAGACAGCTCGTCAGCCCCAGCATTTT
CAWSDKTARQPQHF
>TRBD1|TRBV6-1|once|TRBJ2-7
TGTGCCAGCAGCCCGGCTGGACAGGGTCGCCACGAGCAGTACTTC
CASSPAGQGRHEQYF
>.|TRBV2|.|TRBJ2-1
TGTGCCAGCGGTGGAACTAGGTATGAGCAGTTCTTC
CASGGTRYEQFF
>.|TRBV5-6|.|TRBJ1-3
TGTGCCAGCAGCTTGGGCCCAGAAGCAAACACCATATATTTT
CASSLGPEANTIYF
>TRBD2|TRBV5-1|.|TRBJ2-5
TGCGCCAGCAGCTTGGGGATAGCGGGGGGAAGAGAGACCCAGTACTTC
CASSLGIAGGRETQYF
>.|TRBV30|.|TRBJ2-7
TGTGCCTGGAGTAGAACACCCGTCTACGAGCAGTACTTC
CAWSRTPVYEQYF
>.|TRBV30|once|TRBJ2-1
TGTGCCTGGAGTGTAATGTCAAGCGGAACCTACAATGAGCAGTTCTTC
CAWSVMSSGTYNEQFF
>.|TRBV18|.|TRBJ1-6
TGTGCCAGCTCACCAATGGACTCCCGGGGTTCACCCCTCCACTTT
CASSPMDSRGSPLHF
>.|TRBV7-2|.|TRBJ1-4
TGTGCCAGCAGCCAATCGAGGAATAATGAAAAACTGTTTTTT
CASSQSRNNEKLFF
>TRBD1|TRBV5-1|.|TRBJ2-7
TGCGCCAGCAGCTTATGGACAGGGGTTCCCTACGAGCAGTACTTC
CASSLWTGVPYEQYF
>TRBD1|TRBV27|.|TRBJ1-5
TGTGCCAGCAGTTTATCCCCGACAGGGTGGGTAGGCAATCAGCCCCAGCATTTT
CASSLSPTGWVGNQPQHF
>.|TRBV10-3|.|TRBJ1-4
TGTGCCTCTCAGGGATCGATTAATGAAAAACTGTTTTTT
CASQGSINEKLFF